These 30 T cell receptor beta chains were all obtained from the same sample, sequenced in a study of PD-1 blockade in classical Hodgkin lymphoma. Time point: cycle 4 day 1 (C4D1), after around six weeks of nivolumab. There was relapse after autologous stem cell transplantation in every patient, and there was variation in brentuximab vedotin exposure. Sequencing used immunoSEQ multiplex PCR; TCRdb keeps in-frame clones, though not all of them. Of around 23,000 clones in the sample, 75% to 90% were seen once. The material sequenced was peripheral blood mononuclear cells (PBMCs), taken before the fourth cycle of nivolumab. These receptors all stem from a human donor with classical Hodgkin lymphoma.

As regards this clone: The junction differs from germline at one of its ends, possibly a read error. The chain has TRBV7-7 and TRBJ1-1; D may be TRBD1 (6 bases). Germline CDR1 SSHAT, CDR2 FNYEAQ (reference sequence). This CDR3 region has 13 residues. The CDR3: CASSEHTGTEAFF. CDR3 sequence (DNA): TGTGCTAGCAGCGAGCACACAGGGACTGAAGCTTTCTTT.

The chain joins TRBV25-1 to TRBJ1-3; no reliable D call. Germline CDR1 is MGHDK and CDR2 is SYGVNS. The V and J ends lost 2 bases and 9 bases respectively, with 8 bases between them. CDR3 length: 12 residues. The CDR3 DNA is TGTGCCAGCAGTGAACTAGGACCCACCATATATTTT. It translates to CASSELGPTIYF.

The V gene is TRBV19, the J gene TRBJ2-2, with 14 bases that match TRBD2. The V gene's germline CDR1 is LNHDA and CDR2 SQIVND (reference sequence). The length of the CDR3 is 18 residues. The V segment lost 6 bases and the J segment 3 bases; nucleotides outside the gene matches: 9. The CDR3 reads CASRRRLAGGPDTGELFF. The CDR3, as DNA: TGTGCCAGTAGGAGGAGACTAGCGGGGGGGCCTGACACCGGGGAGCTGTTTTTT. The complete variable domain, with remaining parts taken from reference TRBV19 and TRBJ2-2, reads DGGITQSPKYLFRKEGQNVTLSCEQNLNHDAMYWYRQDPGQGLRLIYYSQIVNDFQKGDIAEGYSVSREKKESFPLTVTSAQKNPTAFYLCASRRRLAGGPDTGELFFGEGSRLTVL.

This clone was detected only once. The chain couples TRBV6-6 to TRBJ2-2, with 8 bases that match TRBD1. The CDR3 has 16 amino acids. With 6 bases clipped from V and 6 bases from J, the junction kept 12 bases outside the gene matches. Germline V CDR1 and CDR2: MNHNY, SVGAGI (reference sequence). The CDR3 protein is CASRPNDRGTSGELFF. In nucleotides, the CDR3 is TGTGCCAGCAGACCTAACGACAGGGGAACATCCGGGGAGCTGTTTTTT.

The chain is built from TRBV30 and TRBJ2-4; D remains ambiguous. Germline CDR1 and CDR2: GTSNPN and SVGIG (reference sequence). The CDR3 sequence is 12 residues long. Trimming took off 0 bases at V and 5 bases at J, with 5 bases between the two ends. CDR3 in amino acids: CAWSVNENIQYF. The CDR3 nucleotides are TGTGCCTGGAGTGTGAATGAAAACATTCAGTACTTC.

V is TRBV5-4 and J is TRBJ2-1; D is unresolved. The CDR3 loop spans 13 amino acids. Between the trimmed V and J ends, which lost 3 bases and 4 bases, there was a span of 8 bases. Germline-derived CDR1 and CDR2 are SGHNT and YYREEE (reference sequence). This chain's CDR3 is CASSSESYNEQFF. CDR3 in DNA: TGTGCCAGCAGCTCCGAGTCTTACAATGAGCAGTTCTTC. The whole variable domain, filled in from reference TRBV5-4 and TRBJ2-1, reads ETGVTQSPTHLIKTRGQQVTLRCSSQSGHNTVSWYQQALGQGPQFIFQYYREEENGRGNFPPRFSGLQFPNYSSELNVNALELDDSALYLCASSSESYNEQFFGPGTRLTVL.

This sequence joins TRBV27 and TRBJ2-4; D is ambiguous. The CDR3 spans 17 residues. The V end was cut by 2 bases, the J end by 3 bases, with 17 bases between. The germline V gene encodes CDR1 MNHEY and CDR2 SMNVEV (reference sequence). The CDR3 loop is CASSLTYHPSVKNIQYF. The CDR3, as DNA: TGTGCCAGCAGTTTAACTTATCACCCCAGTGTCAAAAACATTCAGTACTTC.

This clone has just one count. The chain combines TRBV19 with TRBJ1-6; TRBD1 matches 8 bases. Unmatched junction bases numbered 5, after V lost 4 bases and J lost 9 bases. The CDR3 length is 14 residues. Germline V lookup: CDR1 LNHDA, CDR2 SQIVND (reference sequence). The CDR3 protein is CASSTDRGGSPLHF. CDR3 nucleotides: TGTGCCAGTAGTACCGACAGGGGCGGTTCACCCCTCCACTTT.

The CDR3 loop is CASNGGVVYEQYF. In nucleotides, the CDR3 is TGTGCCAGCAACGGCGGGGTCGTCTACGAGCAGTACTTC. V and J are TRBV2 and TRBJ2-7; D is possibly TRBD2 (6 bases). The V gene's germline CDR1 is SNHLY and CDR2 FYNNEI. The CDR3 runs 13 residues. The ends were cut back, 7 bases at V and 3 bases at J, with 13 bases in the middle.

The chain recombines TRBV7-9 with TRBJ2-5; D may be TRBD2 (6 bases). CDR3 length: 13 residues. The ends were cut back, 8 bases at V and 5 bases at J, with 15 bases in the middle. Germline V gene sequence: CDR1 SEHNR, CDR2 FQNEAQ (reference sequence). The CDR3 is CASSLSGGETQYF. DNA of the CDR3: TGTGCCAGCTCCCTTTCTGGGGGGGAGACCCAGTACTTC.

Here the CDR3 reads CASSPGAGQGLTFF. CDR3 sequence (DNA): TGTGCCAGCAGCCCTGGGGCGGGACAGGGTCTAACGTTCTTT. The chain links TRBV7-2 to TRBJ1-1, with TRBD1 identical over 9 bases. The length of the CDR3 is 14 residues. Germline V gene sequence: CDR1 SGHTA, CDR2 FQGNSA. J was trimmed by 14 bases and V by 5 bases; bases with no gene match: 15.

This clone showed up just a few times. V usage is TRBV5-1 and J usage is TRBJ2-7, with D maybe TRBD2 (7 bases). Germline CDR1 SGHRS, CDR2 YFSETQ. V was trimmed by 4 bases and J by 2 bases, leaving 13 bases between them. This CDR3 region has 14 residues. Here the CDR3 DNA reads TGCGCCAGCAGCCCGTGGGGGGGCACCTACGAGCAGTACTTC. This codes for CASSPWGGTYEQYF.

The rearrangement joins TRBV7-9 to TRBJ2-2; 7 bases map to TRBD1. Germline CDR1 and CDR2: SEHNR and FQNEAQ (reference sequence). The CDR3 consists of 16 residues. The J segment lost 0 bases and the V segment lost 6 bases, leaving 7 bases of the junction unmatched. As DNA, the CDR3 is TGTGCCAGCAGAAGCAACAGGGGCCCGAACACCGGGGAGCTGTTTTTT. It specifies CASRSNRGPNTGELFF.

V gene TRBV6-5 combines with J gene TRBJ2-7; possible D gene TRBD2, 6 bases. In germline, CDR1 is MNHEY, CDR2 SVGAGI. The CDR3 has 11 amino acids. Trimming left V 7 bases short and J 9 bases short, with 13 bases between. CDR3 DNA: TGTGCCAGCACCGAACTAGCTGTGCAGTACTTC. Protein sequence: CASTELAVQYF.

The J gene is TRBJ2-3, the V gene TRBV6-6, with 7 bases fitting TRBD1. CDR1 MNHNY and CDR2 SVGAGI come from the germline V gene (reference sequence). The CDR3 totals 16 residues. Losses at the gene ends were 6 bases for V and 4 bases for J; bases not matched to a gene: 13. The CDR3 region is CASSHRGWPSADTQYF. The CDR3 bases are TGTGCCAGCAGCCACAGGGGATGGCCCTCTGCAGATACGCAGTATTTT.

The rearrangement joins TRBV7-9 to TRBJ2-3, with 10 bases fitting TRBD2. Per the germline V gene, CDR1 is SEHNR and CDR2 is FQNEAQ (reference sequence). The CDR3 runs to 16 residues. The J segment lost 1 base and the V segment lost 5 bases, leaving 6 bases of the junction unmatched. The CDR3 DNA follows: TGTGCCAGCAGCCCAAGGACTAGCGGTCGCACAGATACGCAGTATTTT. Amino acid sequence: CASSPRTSGRTDTQYF.

V is TRBV6-5 and J is TRBJ2-7; unclear D gene. Germline V gene data show CDR1 as MNHEY and CDR2 as SVGAGI. Trimming removed 2 bases at V and 0 bases at J, with 11 bases between. This CDR3 region has 15 residues. The CDR3 bases are TGTGCCAGCAGTTACAGCTACATTCTCTCCTACGAGCAGTACTTC. Translating gives CASSYSYILSYEQYF.

This rearrangement joins TRBV5-4 to TRBJ2-5; 11 bases are shared with TRBD2. Germline V gene sequence: CDR1 SGHNT, CDR2 YYREEE (reference sequence). This CDR3 spans 15 amino acids. Trimming cost V 4 bases and J 5 bases; bases outside gene matches: 7. CDR3 sequence: CASSSSGGVLETQYF. The CDR3 coding sequence is TGTGCCAGCAGCAGTAGCGGGGGGGTACTGGAGACCCAGTACTTC. The variable domain in full, completed from reference TRBV5-4 and TRBJ2-5, reads ETGVTQSPTHLIKTRGQQVTLRCSSQSGHNTVSWYQQALGQGPQFIFQYYREEENGRGNFPPRFSGLQFPNYSSELNVNALELDDSALYLCASSSSGGVLETQYFGPGTRLLVL.

The chain employs TRBV30 and TRBJ2-3, with 7 bases identical to TRBD2. CDR1 GTSNPN and CDR2 SVGIG come from the germline V gene (reference sequence). V lost 7 bases, J lost 2 bases, and 9 bases stayed unmatched. The length of the CDR3 is 14 residues. This chain's CDR3 is CAFLRGEFTDTQYF. The CDR3 DNA is TGTGCCTTCCTTCGGGGGGAATTCACAGATACGCAGTATTTT.

The V and J genes are TRBV15 and TRBJ2-7; D gene uncertain. With 1 base removed from V and 0 bases from J, the gap between germline ends came to 13 bases. Germline V gene sequence: CDR1 LNHNV, CDR2 YYDKDF (reference sequence). The CDR3 covers 16 residues. For the CDR3, the DNA is TGTGCCACCAGCAGAGGAGGCATCCCTCTCTCCTACGAGCAGTACTTC. It is translated as CATSRGGIPLSYEQYF.

This chain links TRBV5-4 with TRBJ2-7; D remains unclear. V was cut by 0 bases and J by 7 bases, with 8 bases left in between. Germline V gene sequence: CDR1 SGHNT, CDR2 YYREEE (reference sequence). The CDR3 runs 12 residues. CDR3 in DNA: TGTGCCAGCAGCTTGGTTGTGGGGGAGCAGTACTTC. The encoded protein is CASSLVVGEQYF.

This chain uses TRBV7-2 with TRBJ2-1, with 8 nucleotides matching TRBD2. The CDR3 has 16 residues. V shed 5 bases and J 3 bases; nucleotides not matched to a gene: 9. Looked up from germline, CDR1 is SGHTA and CDR2 is FQGNSA. For the CDR3, the DNA is TGTGCCAGCAGCCCTACGGCGGGGGGAAACTACAATGAGCAGTTCTTC. Translated, it gives CASSPTAGGNYNEQFF.

The chain carries TRBV7-5 and TRBJ1-6; whether TRBD1, the table's D call, matches the DNA was not checked. TRBV7-5 is marked as a pseudogene. The CDR3 runs to 15 residues. The CDR3 loop is CVRSHRTGDNSPLHF. Here the CDR3 DNA reads TGTGTCAGAAGCCACCGGACAGGCGATAATTCACCCCTCCACTTT.

V usage is TRBV7-9 and J usage is TRBJ1-2; D may be TRBD1 (5 bases). V dropped 7 bases and J dropped 1 base, with 16 bases sitting between them. The CDR3 covers 15 residues. The germline V gene encodes CDR1 SEHNR and CDR2 FQNEAQ (reference sequence). This CDR3 is CASTNGTDFNYGYTF. The DNA of the CDR3 is TGTGCCAGCACCAATGGGACGGATTTTAACTATGGCTACACCTTC.

The chain is built from TRBV5-5 and TRBJ2-7; possibly TRBD2 for D (5 bases). V was pared by 1 base and J by 4 bases, with 24 bases between. The germline V gene has CDR1 SGHKS and CDR2 YYEKEE (reference sequence). The CDR3 is 18 residues long. CDR3 sequence reads: CASSLSLRPDGLLYEQYF. In DNA form, the CDR3 reads TGTGCCAGCAGCTTGTCACTACGACCGGACGGACTGCTATACGAGCAGTACTTC.

The DNA for the CDR3 is TGCGCCAGCAGCCAAGATCCGGTCGGGGGAGACACTGAAGCTTTCTTT. Translating it yields CASSQDPVGGDTEAFF. This chain joins TRBV4-3 and TRBJ1-1; weak D call: TRBD1 (5 bases). Trimming took 0 bases from V and 3 from J, leaving 14 bases between them. The CDR3 length is 16 residues. Per the germline V gene, CDR1 is LGHNA and CDR2 is YSLEER.

Only one count was recorded for this clone. This chain connects TRBV18 to TRBJ1-1, with D possibly TRBD1 on 5 matching bases. Germline CDR1 reads KGHSH; CDR2 reads LQKENI. The CDR3 is made up of 15 amino acids. Trimming took 5 bases from V and 0 from J, leaving 13 bases between them. The CDR3 DNA reads TGTGCCAGCTCAGGCAGACAGATAATGAACACTGAAGCTTTCTTT. Translation: CASSGRQIMNTEAFF.

The chain uses TRBV4-2 and TRBJ2-3; D unclear. This CDR3 is 17 amino acids long. Germline V gene data show CDR1 as LGHNA and CDR2 as YNFKEQ. V was clipped by 0 bases and J by 0 bases, with 13 bases between them. The CDR3 spells CASSQDMWATSTDTQYF. CDR3 DNA: TGTGCCAGCAGCCAAGATATGTGGGCAACTAGCACAGATACGCAGTATTTT.

CDR3 bases: TGTGCCAGCAGTGAATCTGGACAGGGTAATTCACCCCTCCACTTT. Protein sequence: CASSESGQGNSPLHF. The chain has TRBV2 and TRBJ1-6; the match to TRBD1 covers 8 bases. V trimming: 2 bases; J trimming: 6 bases; junction bases outside the gene matches: 3. The CDR3 is 15 amino acids. Germline V gives CDR1 SNHLY, CDR2 FYNNEI. Filled out from reference TRBV2 and TRBJ1-6, the complete variable domain reads EPEVTQTPSHQVTQMGQEVILRCVPISNHLYFYWYRQILGQKVEFLVSFYNNEISEKSEIFDDQFSVERPDGSNFTLKIRSTKLEDSAMYFCASSESGQGNSPLHFGNGTRLTVT.

The rearrangement joins TRBV30 to TRBJ2-3; tentative D call: TRBD2 (6 bases). The CDR3 sequence is 14 residues long. V was shortened by 0 bases and J by 4 bases, with 11 bases between the two germline ends. Germline CDR1 is GTSNPN and CDR2 is SVGIG (reference sequence). The CDR3 region is CAWSVGSGADTQYF. The CDR3 DNA sequence: TGTGCCTGGAGTGTAGGGTCGGGGGCAGATACGCAGTATTTT.